The table lists the clone carrying this T cell receptor (beta chain) with a few counts. Its matching antigen is unknown. The data originate from a study of T-cell memory formation after mild COVID-19. Overall study context: The TCR clusters were mostly specific to one donor. Findings and caveats of the study: Some clones that responded turned up in pre-infection memory, which suggests that cross-reactive memory joined in.

The germline gives CDR1 KGHSH, CDR2 LQKENI. The CDR3 spans 15 residues. Unmatched junction bases numbered 13, after V lost 6 bases and J lost 9 bases. With constant-segment primers, 5'RACE yielded cDNA libraries of TCR alpha and TCR beta that carried sample barcodes and UMIs. MiXCR, applied by TCRdb to the 5' RACE reads, yields one record per CDR3 protein. The table includes about 430,000 distinct CDR3 sequences, roughly 18% detected once. This TCR derives from a man between 18 and 35 years old who had mild COVID-19 (a few samples of this study predate the infection). Cell type and time point are not known. The material sequenced was PBMCs or a T cell subset sorted from them (not recorded which). The chain combines TRBV18 with TRBJ2-1; 8 positions agree with TRBD2. Here the CDR3 DNA reads TGTGCCAGCTCCCACGGCGGGGGGCCTAGGGGTGAGCAGTTCTTC. Encoded protein: CASSHGGGPRGEQFF. Full variable domain (remainder filled in from reference TRBV18 and TRBJ2-1): NAGVMQNPRHLVRRRGQEARLRCSPMKGHSHVYWYRQLPEEGLKFMVYLQKENIIDESGMPKERFSAEFPKEGPSILRIQQVVRGDSAAYFCASSHGGGPRGEQFFGPGTRLTVL.